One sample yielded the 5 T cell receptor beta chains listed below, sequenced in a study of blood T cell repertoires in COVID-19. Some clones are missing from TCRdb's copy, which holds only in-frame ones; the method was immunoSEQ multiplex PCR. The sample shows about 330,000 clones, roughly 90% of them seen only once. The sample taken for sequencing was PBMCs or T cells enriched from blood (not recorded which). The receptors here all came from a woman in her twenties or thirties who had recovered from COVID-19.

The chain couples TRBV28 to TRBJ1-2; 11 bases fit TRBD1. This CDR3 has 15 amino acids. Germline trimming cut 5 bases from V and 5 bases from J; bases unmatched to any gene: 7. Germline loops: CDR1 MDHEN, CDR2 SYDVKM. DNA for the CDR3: TGTGCCAGCAGTCCCCAGGGACAGGGGGGGTATGGCTACACCTTC. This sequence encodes CASSPQGQGGYGYTF.

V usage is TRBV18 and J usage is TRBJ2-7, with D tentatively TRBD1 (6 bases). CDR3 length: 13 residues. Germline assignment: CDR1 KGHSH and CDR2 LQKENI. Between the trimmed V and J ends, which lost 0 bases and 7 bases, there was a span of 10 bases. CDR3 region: CASSPPGAGEQYF. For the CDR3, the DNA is TGTGCCAGCTCACCACCGGGGGCGGGTGAGCAGTACTTC.

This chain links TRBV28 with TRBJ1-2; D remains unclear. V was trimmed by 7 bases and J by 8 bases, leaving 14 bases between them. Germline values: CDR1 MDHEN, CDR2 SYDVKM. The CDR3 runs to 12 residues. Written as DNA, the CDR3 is TGTGCCAGCACGGGAGGATCCCGGGGCTACACCTTC. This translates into CASTGGSRGYTF.

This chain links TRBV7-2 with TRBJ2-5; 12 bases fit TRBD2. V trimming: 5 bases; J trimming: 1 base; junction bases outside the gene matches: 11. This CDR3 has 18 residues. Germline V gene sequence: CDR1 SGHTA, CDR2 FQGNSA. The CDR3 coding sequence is TGTGCCAGCAGCCCCAAGGTCAAACTAGCGGGAGGCCAAGAGACCCAGTACTTC. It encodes CASSPKVKLAGGQETQYF. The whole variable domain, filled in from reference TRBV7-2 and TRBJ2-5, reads GAGVSQSPSNKVTEKGKDVELRCDPISGHTALYWYRQSLGQGLEFLIYFQGNSAPDKSGLPSDRFSAERTGGSVSTLTIQRTQQEDSAVYLCASSPKVKLAGGQETQYFGPGTRLLVL.

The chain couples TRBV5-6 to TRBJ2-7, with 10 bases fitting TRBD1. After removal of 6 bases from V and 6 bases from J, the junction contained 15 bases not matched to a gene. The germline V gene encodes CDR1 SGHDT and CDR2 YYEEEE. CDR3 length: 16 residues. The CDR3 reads CASTLGLRDRGPEQYF. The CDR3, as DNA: TGTGCCAGCACCCTAGGGCTCCGGGACAGGGGCCCCGAGCAGTACTTC.